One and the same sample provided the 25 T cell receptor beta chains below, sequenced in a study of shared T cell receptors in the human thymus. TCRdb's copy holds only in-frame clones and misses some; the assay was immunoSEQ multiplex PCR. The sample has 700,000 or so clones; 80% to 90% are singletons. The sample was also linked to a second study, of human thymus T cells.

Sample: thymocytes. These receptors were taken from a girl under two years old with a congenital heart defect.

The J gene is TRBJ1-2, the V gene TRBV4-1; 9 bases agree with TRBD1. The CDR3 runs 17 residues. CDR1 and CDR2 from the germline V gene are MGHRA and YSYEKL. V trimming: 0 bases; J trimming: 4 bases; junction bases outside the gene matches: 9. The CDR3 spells CASSQDPRQGVGYGYTF. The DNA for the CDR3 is TGCGCCAGCAGCCAAGATCCCCGACAGGGGGTTGGCTATGGCTACACCTTC.

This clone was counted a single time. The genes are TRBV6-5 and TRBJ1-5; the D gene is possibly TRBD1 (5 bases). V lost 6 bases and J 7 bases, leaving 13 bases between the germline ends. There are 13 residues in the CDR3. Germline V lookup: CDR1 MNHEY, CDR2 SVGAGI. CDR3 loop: CASRHYQGQPQHF. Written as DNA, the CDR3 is TGTGCCAGCAGGCACTATCAGGGCCAGCCCCAGCATTTT.

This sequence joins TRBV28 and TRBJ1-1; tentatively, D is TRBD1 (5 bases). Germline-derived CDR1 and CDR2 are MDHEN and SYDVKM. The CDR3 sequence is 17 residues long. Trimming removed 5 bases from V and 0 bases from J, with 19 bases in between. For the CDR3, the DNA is TGTGCCAGCAGTCCCCTCCTTCCGACAGTCATGAACACTGAAGCTTTCTTT. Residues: CASSPLLPTVMNTEAFF.

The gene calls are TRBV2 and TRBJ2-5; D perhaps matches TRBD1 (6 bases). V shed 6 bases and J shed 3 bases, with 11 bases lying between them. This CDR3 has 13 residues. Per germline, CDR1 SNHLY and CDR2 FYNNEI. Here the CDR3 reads CASRNQGKETQYF. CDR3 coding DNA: TGTGCCAGCAGAAATCAGGGGAAAGAGACCCAGTACTTC.

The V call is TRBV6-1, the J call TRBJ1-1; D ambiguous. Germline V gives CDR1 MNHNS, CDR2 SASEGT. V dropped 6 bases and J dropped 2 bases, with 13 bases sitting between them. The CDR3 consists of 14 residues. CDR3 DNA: TGTGCCAGCAGCCACAACCTCCCAAACACTGAAGCTTTCTTT. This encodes CASSHNLPNTEAFF.

CDR3 DNA: TGTGCCACCAGCAGAGAGACTACGGAGGATACTACAGATACGCAGTATTTT. It specifies CATSRETTEDTTDTQYF. V is TRBV15 and J is TRBJ2-3, with D possibly being TRBD2 (5 bases). CDR1 and CDR2 (germline): LNHNV, YYDKDF (reference sequence). V lost 0 bases to trimming and J lost 3 bases, with 16 bases between them. This CDR3 has 17 residues. The variable domain in full, with the rest retrieved from reference TRBV15 and TRBJ2-3, is DAMVIQNPRYQVTQFGKPVTLSCSQTLNHNVMYWYQQKSSQAPKLLFHYYDKDFNNEADTPDNFQSRRPNTSFCFLDIRSPGLGDTAMYLCATSRETTEDTTDTQYFGPGTRLTVL.

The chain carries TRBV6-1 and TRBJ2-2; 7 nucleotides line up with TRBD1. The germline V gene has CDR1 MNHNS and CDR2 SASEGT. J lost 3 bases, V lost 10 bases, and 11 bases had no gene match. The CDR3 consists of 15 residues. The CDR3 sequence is CAIERDRRDTGELFF. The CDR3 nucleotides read TGTGCCATCGAACGGGACAGAAGGGACACCGGGGAGCTGTTTTTT.

CDR3 in amino acids: CASSKLQGTIEAFF. CDR3 DNA sequence: TGTGCCAGCAGCAAATTACAGGGGACGATTGAAGCTTTCTTT. The chain carries TRBV7-4 and TRBJ1-1; 7 bases align to TRBD1. The V gene's germline CDR1 is SGHVT and CDR2 SQSDAQ. The CDR3 length is 14 residues. After removal of 5 bases from V and 7 bases from J, the junction contained 10 bases not matched to a gene.

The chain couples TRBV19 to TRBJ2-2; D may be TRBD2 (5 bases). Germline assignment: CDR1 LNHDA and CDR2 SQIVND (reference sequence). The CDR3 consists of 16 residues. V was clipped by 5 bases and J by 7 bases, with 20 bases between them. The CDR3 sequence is CASSCGREVRYGELFF. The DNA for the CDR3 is TGTGCCAGTAGTTGCGGGCGAGAGGTTAGATACGGGGAGCTGTTTTTT.

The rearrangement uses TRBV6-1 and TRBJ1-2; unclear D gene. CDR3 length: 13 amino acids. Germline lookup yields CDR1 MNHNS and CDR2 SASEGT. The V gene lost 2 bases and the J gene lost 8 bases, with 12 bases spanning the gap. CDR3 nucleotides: TGTGCCAGCAGTGAAAGGTCGGGGAGCGGCTACACCTTC. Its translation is CASSERSGSGYTF.

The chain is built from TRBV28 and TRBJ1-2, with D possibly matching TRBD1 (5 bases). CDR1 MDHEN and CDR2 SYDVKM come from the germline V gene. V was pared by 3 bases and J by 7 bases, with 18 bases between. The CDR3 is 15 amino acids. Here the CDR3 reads CASSFRLGETSGYTF. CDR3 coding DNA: TGTGCCAGCAGTTTTCGGTTAGGGGAAACAAGTGGCTACACCTTC.

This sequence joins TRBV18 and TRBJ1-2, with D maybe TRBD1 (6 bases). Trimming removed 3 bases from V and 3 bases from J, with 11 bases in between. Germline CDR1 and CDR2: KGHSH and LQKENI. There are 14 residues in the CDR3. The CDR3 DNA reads TGTGCCAGCTCACCGGACCCAGGGGACTATGGCTACACCTTC. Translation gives CASSPDPGDYGYTF.

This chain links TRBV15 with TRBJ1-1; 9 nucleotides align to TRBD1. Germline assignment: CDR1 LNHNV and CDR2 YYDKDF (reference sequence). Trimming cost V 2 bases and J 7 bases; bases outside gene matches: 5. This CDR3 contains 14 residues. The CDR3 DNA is TGTGCCACCAGCAGACCCGGGACAGGGTTTGAAGCTTTCTTT. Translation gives CATSRPGTGFEAFF.

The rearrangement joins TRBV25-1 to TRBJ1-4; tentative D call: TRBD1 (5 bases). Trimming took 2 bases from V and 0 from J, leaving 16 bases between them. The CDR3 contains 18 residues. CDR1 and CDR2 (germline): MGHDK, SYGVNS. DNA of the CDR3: TGTGCCAGCAGTGAAACCCCAGTCGGGGGGGCAACTAATGAAAAACTGTTTTTT. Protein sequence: CASSETPVGGATNEKLFF. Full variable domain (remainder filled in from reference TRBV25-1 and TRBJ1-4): EADIYQTPRYLVIGTGKKITLECSQTMGHDKMYWYQQDPGMELHLIHYSYGVNSTEKGDLSSESTVSRIRTEHFPLTLESARPSHTSQYLCASSETPVGGATNEKLFFGSGTQLSVL.

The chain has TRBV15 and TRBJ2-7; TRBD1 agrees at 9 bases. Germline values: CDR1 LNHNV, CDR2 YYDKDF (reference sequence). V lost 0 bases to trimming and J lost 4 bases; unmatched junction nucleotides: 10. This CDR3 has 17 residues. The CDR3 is CATSREGPNRGPYEQYF. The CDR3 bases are TGTGCCACCAGCAGAGAGGGGCCCAACAGGGGGCCGTACGAGCAGTACTTC.

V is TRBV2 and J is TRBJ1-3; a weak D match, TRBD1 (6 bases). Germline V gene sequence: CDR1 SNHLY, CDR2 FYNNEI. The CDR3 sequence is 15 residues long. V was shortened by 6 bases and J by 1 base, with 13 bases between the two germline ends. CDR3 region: CASREDSNSGNTIYF. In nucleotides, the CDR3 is TGTGCCAGCAGGGAGGACAGTAATTCTGGAAACACCATATATTTT. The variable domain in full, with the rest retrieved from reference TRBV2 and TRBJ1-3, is EPEVTQTPSHQVTQMGQEVILRCVPISNHLYFYWYRQILGQKVEFLVSFYNNEISEKSEIFDDQFSVERPDGSNFTLKIRSTKLEDSAMYFCASREDSNSGNTIYFGEGSWLTVV.

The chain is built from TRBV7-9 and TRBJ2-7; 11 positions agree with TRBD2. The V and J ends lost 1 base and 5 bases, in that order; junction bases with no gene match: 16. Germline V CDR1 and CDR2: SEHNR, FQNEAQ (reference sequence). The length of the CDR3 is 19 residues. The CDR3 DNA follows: TGTGCCAGCAGCTTAGTTCCCTTAGCGGGGGGGAAGGGGCCTCACGAGCAGTACTTC. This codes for CASSLVPLAGGKGPHEQYF. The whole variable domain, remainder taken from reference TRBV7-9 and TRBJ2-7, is DTGVSQNPRHKITKRGQNVTFRCDPISEHNRLYWYRQTLGQGPEFLTYFQNEAQLEKSRLLSDRFSAERPKGSFSTLEIQRTEQGDSAMYLCASSLVPLAGGKGPHEQYFGPGTRLTVT.

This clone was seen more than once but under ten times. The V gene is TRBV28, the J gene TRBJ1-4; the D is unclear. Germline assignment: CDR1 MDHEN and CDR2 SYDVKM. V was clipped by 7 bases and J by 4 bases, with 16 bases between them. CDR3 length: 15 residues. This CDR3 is CASTPPHGFNEKLFF. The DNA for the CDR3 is TGTGCCAGCACCCCCCCCCACGGGTTTAATGAAAAACTGTTTTTT.

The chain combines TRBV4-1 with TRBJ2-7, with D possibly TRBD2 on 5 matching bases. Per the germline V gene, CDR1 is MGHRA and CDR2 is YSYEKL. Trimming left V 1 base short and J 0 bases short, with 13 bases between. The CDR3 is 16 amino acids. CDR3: CASSQGALAHSYEQYF. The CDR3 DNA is TGCGCCAGCAGCCAAGGAGCCTTAGCGCACTCCTACGAGCAGTACTTC.

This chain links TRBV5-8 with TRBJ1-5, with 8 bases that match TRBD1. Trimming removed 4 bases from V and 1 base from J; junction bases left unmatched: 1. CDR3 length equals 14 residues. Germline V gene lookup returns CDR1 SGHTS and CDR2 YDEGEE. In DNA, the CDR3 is TGTGCCAGCAGCCGGGACAGGAGCAATCAGCCCCAGCATTTT. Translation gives CASSRDRSNQPQHF.

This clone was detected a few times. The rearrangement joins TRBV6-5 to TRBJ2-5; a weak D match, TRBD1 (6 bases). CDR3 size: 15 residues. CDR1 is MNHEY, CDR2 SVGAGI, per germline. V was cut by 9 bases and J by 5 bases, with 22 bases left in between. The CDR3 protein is CASGTIGDTRETQYF. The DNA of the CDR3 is TGTGCCAGTGGTACAATAGGGGACACACGGGAGACCCAGTACTTC.

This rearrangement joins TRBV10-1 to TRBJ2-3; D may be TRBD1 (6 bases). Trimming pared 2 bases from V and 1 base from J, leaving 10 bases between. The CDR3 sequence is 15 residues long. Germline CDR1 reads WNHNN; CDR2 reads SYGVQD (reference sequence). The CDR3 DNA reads TGCGCCAGCAGTGAGGACAGGCTGGGCACAGATACGCAGTATTTT. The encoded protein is CASSEDRLGTDTQYF.

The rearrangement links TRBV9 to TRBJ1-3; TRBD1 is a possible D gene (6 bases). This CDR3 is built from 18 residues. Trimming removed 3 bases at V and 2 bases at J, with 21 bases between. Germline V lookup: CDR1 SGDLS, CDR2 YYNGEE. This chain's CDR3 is CASSAALNGQKAGNTIYF. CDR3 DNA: TGTGCCAGCAGCGCGGCCCTAAATGGACAGAAGGCTGGAAACACCATATATTTT. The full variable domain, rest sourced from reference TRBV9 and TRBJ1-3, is DSGVTQTPKHLITATGQRVTLRCSPRSGDLSVYWYQQSLDQGLQFLIQYYNGEERAKGNILERFSAQQFPDLHSELNLSSLELGDSALYFCASSAALNGQKAGNTIYFGEGSWLTVV.

The CDR3 here is CASSESGKTQYF. For the CDR3, the DNA is TGTGCCAGCAGTGAATCGGGGAAAACCCAGTACTTC. V gene TRBV25-1 combines with J gene TRBJ2-5; possibly TRBD2 for D (5 bases). Germline V gene sequence: CDR1 MGHDK, CDR2 SYGVNS. V was trimmed by 1 base and J by 8 bases, leaving 8 bases between them. The CDR3 loop spans 12 amino acids.

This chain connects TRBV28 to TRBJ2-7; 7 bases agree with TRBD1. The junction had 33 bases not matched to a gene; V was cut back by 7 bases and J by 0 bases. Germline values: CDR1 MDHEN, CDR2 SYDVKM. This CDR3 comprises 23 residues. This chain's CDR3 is CASTIMPRGYAGGGDGGSYEQYF. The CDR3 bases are TGTGCCAGCACCATAATGCCCAGGGGCTATGCAGGGGGTGGCGATGGGGGCTCCTACGAGCAGTACTTC.